These 15 T cell receptor beta chains were sequenced from one sample in a study of T cells in Graves' hyperthyroidism and ophthalmopathy. TCR beta CDR3 sequences were amplified from RNA transcripts. The HTBI primer set served for first-round RT-PCR of the TCR CDR3. MiXCR was run by TCRdb on the multiplex PCR reads, yielding one entry per CDR3 protein. The sample lists 250,000 to 350,000 distinct CDR3 sequences, around 17% seen once, with around 34% in the top ten. Sequenced: blood. These receptors came from a man aged 30 to 45 with Graves' hyperthyroidism.

This clonotype was seen a few times. V usage is TRBV11-3 and J usage is TRBJ2-2; D is perhaps TRBD1 (6 bases). V was pared by 5 bases and J by 4 bases, with 11 bases between. The CDR3 has 14 residues. Germline CDR1 is SGHNT and CDR2 is YENEEA. The CDR3: CASSTNRVTGELFF. The CDR3 DNA is TGTGCCAGCAGCACCAACAGGGTCACCGGGGAGCTGTTTTTT.

The rearrangement joins TRBV10-2 to TRBJ2-1; TRBD2 matches 8 bases. The CDR3 covers 14 residues. J gave up 8 bases and V 6 bases, and 9 bases lay outside the gene matches. Germline values: CDR1 WSHSY, CDR2 SAAADI. The CDR3 sequence: CASSPGLERYEQFF. Written as DNA, the CDR3 is TGCGCCAGCAGCCCGGGACTAGAAAGGTATGAGCAGTTCTTC.

This clonotype appeared many times. This chain connects TRBV2 to TRBJ1-2; 7 nucleotides line up with TRBD1. CDR3 length: 13 amino acids. V trimming: 3 bases; J trimming: 4 bases; junction bases outside the gene matches: 2. Germline values: CDR1 SNHLY, CDR2 FYNNEI. Here the CDR3 DNA reads TGTGCCAGCAGTGAGGGACAGATCTATGGCTACACCTTC. Translating it yields CASSEGQIYGYTF.

This clonotype was seen a few times. The J gene is TRBJ1-6, the V gene TRBV20-1; TRBD1 matches at 8 bases. Germline V gives CDR1 DFQATT, CDR2 SNEGSKA (reference sequence). The CDR3 loop spans 17 amino acids. The V gene end was trimmed by 4 bases and the J gene end by 10 bases; junction bases not matched to a gene: 18. The DNA of the CDR3 is TGCAGTGCTAAAGCCAGGGACAGGTGGATCGGCGACTCACCCCTCCACTTT. It specifies CSAKARDRWIGDSPLHF.

This clonotype was detected many times. The CDR3 loop reads CSAIQGIYGYTF. The CDR3 coding sequence is TGCAGTGCCATACAGGGGATCTATGGCTACACCTTC. The chain links TRBV20-1 to TRBJ1-2, with 7 bases that match TRBD1. With 6 bases clipped from V and 4 bases from J, the junction kept 5 bases outside the gene matches. CDR1 and CDR2 (germline): DFQATT, SNEGSKA (reference sequence). The CDR3 consists of 12 residues.

The chain uses TRBV4-2 and TRBJ2-3; D may match TRBD1 or TRBD2 (5 bases each). Trimming stripped 4 bases from V and 3 bases from J, with 17 bases between. CDR3 size: 16 residues. Looked up from germline, CDR1 is LGHNA and CDR2 is YNFKEQ. CDR3 amino acids: CASSRPKMGETDTQYF. The CDR3 DNA reads TGTGCCAGCAGCCGCCCAAAGATGGGGGAGACAGATACGCAGTATTTT.

The V and J genes are TRBV5-5 and TRBJ1-1; unclear D gene. CDR1 SGHKS and CDR2 YYEKEE come from the germline V gene (reference sequence). V gave up 4 bases and J gave up 5 bases, with 15 bases separating them. CDR3 length: 14 residues. The CDR3 loop reads CASSRPEVGTEAFF. As DNA, the CDR3 is TGTGCCAGCAGCAGGCCCGAGGTGGGAACTGAAGCTTTCTTT.

The rearrangement joins TRBV12-3 or TRBV12-4 to TRBJ1-2; D is undetermined. Trimming removed 3 bases at V and 0 bases at J, with 14 bases between. The CDR3 length is 16 residues. CDR3 residues: CASSFSEDRPNYGYTF. The CDR3 region has the DNA TGTGCCAGCAGTTTCAGCGAGGATCGGCCTAACTATGGCTACACCTTC.

The chain recombines TRBV2 with TRBJ2-2, with 10 bases fitting TRBD2. The CDR3 sequence is 15 residues long. J was trimmed by 6 bases and V by 4 bases; bases with no gene match: 5. Germline V CDR1 and CDR2: SNHLY, FYNNEI. CDR3 nucleotides: TGTGCCAGCAGTGGCACTAGCGGGGTCCCCGGGGAGCTGTTTTTT. Its protein product is CASSGTSGVPGELFF.

Many counts were recorded for this clonotype. V and J are TRBV3-1 and TRBJ2-5; no clear D. Germline CDR1 is LGHDT and CDR2 is YNNKEL (reference sequence). This CDR3 region has 17 residues. V dropped 4 bases and J dropped 1 base, with 19 bases sitting between them. The CDR3 DNA follows: TGTGCCAGCAGCCCTCACGATAGCAACCTCCCCCAAGAGACCCAGTACTTC. The encoded protein is CASSPHDSNLPQETQYF.

This clonotype was seen many times. This chain links TRBV3-1 with TRBJ1-2; D is uncertain. The CDR3 contains 14 residues. Trimming took 4 bases from V and 3 from J, leaving 12 bases between them. CDR1 LGHDT and CDR2 YNNKEL come from the germline V gene (reference sequence). CDR3 region: CASSLRTDYYGYTF. The CDR3 region has the DNA TGTGCCAGCAGCCTCCGGACGGATTACTATGGCTACACCTTC.

This clonotype was found a few times. V gene TRBV13 combines with J gene TRBJ1-5; no firm D call. The germline V gene has CDR1 PRHDT and CDR2 FYEKMQ (reference sequence). The CDR3 runs 14 residues. The V gene lost 2 bases and the J gene lost 0 bases, with 5 bases spanning the gap. CDR3 in DNA: TGTGCCAGCAGCTTACACGGTAGCAATCAGCCCCAGCATTTT. It translates to CASSLHGSNQPQHF.

The V gene is TRBV19, the J gene TRBJ2-2; the D gene is possibly TRBD2 (6 bases). CDR1 is LNHDA and CDR2 is SQIVND in the germline V gene (reference sequence). The CDR3 totals 17 residues. V was shortened by 5 bases and J by 6 bases, with 22 bases between the two germline ends. CDR3 DNA: TGTGCCAGTAGTCTTCCGTTATCTAGCGCTGGGGCCGGGGAGCTGTTTTTT. Amino acid sequence: CASSLPLSSAGAGELFF.

The chain employs TRBV4-2 and TRBJ2-7, with TRBD2 as a possible D gene (5 bases). CDR1 is LGHNA and CDR2 is YNFKEQ in the germline V gene. Trimming took off 2 bases at V and 4 bases at J, with 12 bases between the two ends. The CDR3 runs 14 residues. CDR3 protein: CASSQNKGLYEQYF. The CDR3 DNA reads TGTGCCAGCAGCCAAAACAAAGGACTTTACGAGCAGTACTTC.

The gene calls are TRBV27 and TRBJ1-1, with D possibly being TRBD1 (6 bases). The CDR3 spans 14 residues. CDR1 MNHEY and CDR2 SMNVEV come from the germline V gene (reference sequence). V lost 8 bases to trimming and J lost 9 bases, with 22 bases between them. Written as DNA, the CDR3 is TGTGCCAGCGGACGAACCACCCTGGACAGAAAAGCTTTCTTT. Protein product: CASGRTTLDRKAFF.